The next 7 T cell receptor beta chains were all read from a single sample in a study of blood T cell repertoires in COVID-19. Sequenced by immunoSEQ multiplex PCR; TCRdb stores in-frame clones only, minus some. The sample includes approximately 230,000 clones, roughly four fifths seen only once; the top ten take about 15%. Sequenced input: PBMCs or T cells enriched from blood (not recorded which). The receptors come from a man between 40 and 49 years old who had recovered from COVID-19.

This chain joins TRBV3-1 (or the pseudogene TRBV3-2) and TRBJ2-7, with 8 nucleotides matching TRBD1. CDR1 is LGHDT and CDR2 is YNNKEL in the germline V gene (reference sequence). The junction had 5 bases not matched to a gene; V was cut back by 2 bases and J by 2 bases. CDR3 length equals 15 residues. The CDR3 is CASSQSWTGTYEQYF. CDR3 DNA sequence: TGTGCCAGCAGCCAATCCTGGACAGGGACCTACGAGCAGTACTTC.

This chain links TRBV7-9 with TRBJ1-3; tentatively, D is TRBD1 (6 bases). Germline V CDR1 and CDR2: SEHNR, FQNEAQ (reference sequence). The germline V and J ends were trimmed by 5 bases and 5 bases, with 16 bases remaining between them. The CDR3 spans 15 residues. This chain's CDR3 is CASSPPGQGRNTIYF. The CDR3 nucleotides are TGTGCCAGCAGCCCTCCGGGGCAGGGGCGAAACACCATATATTTT. Drawing the rest from reference TRBV7-9 and TRBJ1-3, the complete variable domain is DTGVSQNPRHKITKRGQNVTFRCDPISEHNRLYWYRQTLGQGPEFLTYFQNEAQLEKSRLLSDRFSAERPKGSFSTLEIQRTEQGDSAMYLCASSPPGQGRNTIYFGEGSWLTVV.

V is TRBV4-1 and J is TRBJ1-2; D gene unclear. Trimming shortened V by 4 bases and J by 8 bases, and 14 bases separated the two germline ends. The CDR3 length is 13 residues. Germline lookup yields CDR1 MGHRA and CDR2 YSYEKL. The CDR3 here is CASSPREDRGYTF. The DNA of the CDR3 is TGCGCCAGCAGCCCTCGGGAGGATCGCGGCTACACCTTC.

This clone has only a few counts. The V and J genes are TRBV7-9 and TRBJ1-2; perhaps TRBD1 as D (5 bases). Germline assignment: CDR1 SEHNR and CDR2 FQNEAQ (reference sequence). Trimming took 5 bases from V and 2 from J, leaving 15 bases between them. This CDR3 has 15 residues. CDR3 loop: CASSPTKQGNYGYTF. CDR3 DNA: TGTGCCAGCAGCCCAACCAAGCAGGGAAACTATGGCTACACCTTC.

J is TRBJ2-7 and V is TRBV15; no clear D gene. V lost 6 bases and J lost 0, with 9 bases in between. Germline lookup yields CDR1 LNHNV and CDR2 YYDKDF (reference sequence). The CDR3 has 13 amino acids. The CDR3, as DNA: TGTGCCACCAGGGGTCCGGGCTCCTACGAGCAGTACTTC. Protein sequence: CATRGPGSYEQYF.

The CDR3 spells CASSTGGREPQHF. The CDR3 nucleotides are TGTGCCAGTAGTACGGGGGGTCGAGAGCCCCAGCATTTT. V usage is TRBV19 and J usage is TRBJ1-5; tentative D call: TRBD1 (5 bases). V lost 4 bases and J lost 8, with 12 bases in between. Germline lookup yields CDR1 LNHDA and CDR2 SQIVND (reference sequence). This CDR3 contains 13 residues.

This chain links TRBV4-2 with TRBJ1-2, with 8 bases identical to TRBD1. Germline loops: CDR1 LGHNA, CDR2 YNFKEQ. There are 18 residues in the CDR3. Trimming removed 3 bases from V and 5 bases from J; junction bases left unmatched: 17. DNA for the CDR3: TGTGCCAGCAGCCATGGGGTAGGACAGGGAGACTTTGGATATGGCTACACCTTC. Translating gives CASSHGVGQGDFGYGYTF.